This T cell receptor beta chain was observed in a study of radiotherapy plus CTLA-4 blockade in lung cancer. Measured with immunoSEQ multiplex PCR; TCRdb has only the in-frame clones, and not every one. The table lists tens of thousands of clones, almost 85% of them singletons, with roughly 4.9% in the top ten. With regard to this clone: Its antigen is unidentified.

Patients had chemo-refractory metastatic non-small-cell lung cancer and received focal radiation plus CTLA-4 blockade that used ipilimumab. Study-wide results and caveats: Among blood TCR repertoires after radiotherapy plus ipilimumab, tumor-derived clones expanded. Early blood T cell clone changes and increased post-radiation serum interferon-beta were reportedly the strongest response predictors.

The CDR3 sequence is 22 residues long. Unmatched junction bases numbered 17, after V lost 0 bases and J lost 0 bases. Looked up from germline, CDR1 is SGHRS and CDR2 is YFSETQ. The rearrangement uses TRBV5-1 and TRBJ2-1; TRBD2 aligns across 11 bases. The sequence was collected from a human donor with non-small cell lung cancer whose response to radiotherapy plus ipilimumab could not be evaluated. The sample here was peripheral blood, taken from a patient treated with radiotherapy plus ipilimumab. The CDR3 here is CASSLARKEVAGGPGSYNEQFF. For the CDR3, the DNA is TGCGCCAGCAGCTTGGCCCGGAAAGAAGTAGCGGGAGGGCCCGGCTCCTACAATGAGCAGTTCTTC.